The text below deals with one T cell receptor (beta chain). Exposed study participants had met a COVID-19 case within 2 weeks before entry. This record comes from a study of blood T cell repertoires in COVID-19. Study in general: Sample material is recorded as cDNA or gDNA derived from T cells, B-cell-depleted T cells, or PBMCs.

CDR1 is SGHDT, CDR2 YYEEEE, per germline. Losses at the gene ends were 0 bases for V and 2 bases for J; bases not matched to a gene: 6. CDR3 length equals 16 residues. Per the original methods: Amplification of reference gene primers was used by the study to estimate nucleated cell counts. Using immunoSEQ multiplex PCR, the repertoire was profiled, and TCRdb retains in-frame clones only, with some absent. The V and J calls and the clone size are those of that table, but D and trimming were determined from the DNA. Of fewer than 250,000 clones in the sample, 90% are singletons; the top ten hold around 16%.

Sequenced input: PBMCs or T cells enriched from blood (not recorded which). This receptor was taken from a man under 40 who had been exposed to COVID-19. The chain employs TRBV5-6 and TRBJ2-3; 7 nucleotides align to TRBD2. Written as DNA, the CDR3 is TGTGCCAGCAGCTTGGAACGCGGGGGATTCACAGATACGCAGTATTTT. Protein product: CASSLERGGFTDTQYF.